This T cell receptor (beta chain) was recovered during a study of blood T cell repertoires in COVID-19. About the study: COVID-19 samples from acute and convalescent phases originated in the United States, Italy and Spain. From T cells, B-cell-depleted T cells, or PBMCs came the material, which was cDNA or gDNA.

This clone was found a few times. Using immunoSEQ multiplex PCR, the repertoire was profiled, and TCRdb retains in-frame clones only, with some absent. The top ten hold roughly 1.9% of the sample, which has over 250,000 clones, roughly nine tenths seen once. Participant age was about 18 to 89 years, and participants resided in about two dozen US areas. Cohort assignment relied on participant-reported clinical history. Sequenced input: PBMCs or T cells enriched from blood (not recorded which). This TCR was sampled from a woman in her sixties or seventies who had recovered from COVID-19.

The DNA for the CDR3 is TGTGCCAGCAGCTTGGGGACAGGGGCTTACTACGAGCAGTACTTC. The encoded protein is CASSLGTGAYYEQYF. V usage is TRBV11-3 and J usage is TRBJ2-7, with 10 nucleotides matching TRBD1. Germline CDR1 is SGHNT and CDR2 is YENEEA. The CDR3 contains 15 residues. V trimming: 3 bases; J trimming: 3 bases; junction bases outside the gene matches: 5.